This paragraph covers one T cell receptor beta chain sequence. Distinct nucleotide sequences in the sample also encode this CDR3. The repertoire was sequenced with immunoSEQ multiplex PCR; TCRdb's copy has only in-frame clones and lacks some. The sample gives more than 70,000 clones, around 83% of which show up once; approximately 25% is in the top ten. The germline V gene has CDR1 SGDLS and CDR2 YYNGEE. The CDR3 runs 15 residues. V gave up 1 base and J gave up 5 bases; unmatched junction bases: 4. This entry is derived from a study of blood T cell repertoires in COVID-19. For the study at large: Samples taken during acute and convalescent COVID-19 were collected in the United States, Italy and Spain. PBMCs, B-cell-depleted T cells, or T cells provided the cDNA or gDNA that made up the material.

The material sequenced was peripheral blood. This receptor was identified in a human donor in a cohort sampled during active COVID-19. The rearrangement joins TRBV9 to TRBJ2-3; 10 bases line up with TRBD2. CDR3 residues: CASSVRAGGRDTQYF. The CDR3 nucleotides read TGTGCCAGCAGCGTACGAGCGGGGGGGAGAGATACGCAGTATTTT.